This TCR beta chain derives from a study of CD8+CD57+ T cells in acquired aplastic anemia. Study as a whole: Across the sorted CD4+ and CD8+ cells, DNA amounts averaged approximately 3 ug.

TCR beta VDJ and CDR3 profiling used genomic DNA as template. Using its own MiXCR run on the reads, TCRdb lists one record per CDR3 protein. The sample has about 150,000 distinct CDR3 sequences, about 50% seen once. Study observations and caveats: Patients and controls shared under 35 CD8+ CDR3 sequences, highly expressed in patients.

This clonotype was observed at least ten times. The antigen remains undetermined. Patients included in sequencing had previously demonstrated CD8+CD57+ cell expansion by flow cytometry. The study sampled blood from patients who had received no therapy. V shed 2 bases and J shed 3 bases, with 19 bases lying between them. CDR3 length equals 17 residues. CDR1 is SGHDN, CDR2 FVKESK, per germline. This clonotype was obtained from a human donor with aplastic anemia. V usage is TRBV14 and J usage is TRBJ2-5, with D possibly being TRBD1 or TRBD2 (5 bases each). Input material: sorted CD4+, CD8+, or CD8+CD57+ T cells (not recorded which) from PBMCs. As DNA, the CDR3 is TGTGCCAGCAGCCAACTGCCGGGGCGGGCCGCTAAAGAGACCCAGTACTTC. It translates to CASSQLPGRAAKETQYF. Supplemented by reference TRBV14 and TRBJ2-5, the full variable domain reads EAGVTQFPSHSVIEKGQTVTLRCDPISGHDNLYWYRRVMGKEIKFLLHFVKESKQDESGMPNNRFLAERTGGTYSTLKVQPAELEDSGVYFCASSQLPGRAAKETQYFGPGTRLLVL.